The 17 T cell receptor beta chains below all came from one sample that was sequenced in a study of T cell clonality in common variable immunodeficiency. Produced via immunoSEQ multiplex PCR; TCRdb's table is partial and in-frame only. Altogether some 50,000 clones were found in the sample, and no singletons occur. The sample consisted of peripheral blood mononuclear cells. These receptors were taken from a person aged 18-69 years in good health.

This clone has ten or more counts. The missing CDR3 end, 3 residues past where the read stops, is filled in from the germline J gene. J is TRBJ1-2 and V is TRBV6-1, with 9 bases that match TRBD1. This CDR3 contains 14 residues. The ends lost 4 bases at V and 7 bases at J; junction bases unmatched: 7. Germline V gene sequence: CDR1 MNHNS, CDR2 SASEGT. The CDR3 protein is CASSVRQGDSGYTF. The part of the CDR3 DNA that was read is TGTGCCAGCAGTGTTCGACAGGGGGACTCTGGC.

This clone has ten or more counts. The CDR3 end lies 3 residues beyond the end of the read and is filled in from the germline J gene. The rearrangement joins TRBV7-9 to TRBJ1-2; the match to TRBD1 covers 7 bases. The CDR3 is 13 amino acids. Germline V gene sequence: CDR1 SEHNR, CDR2 FQNEAQ (reference sequence). CDR3 DNA, as far as it was read: TGTGCCAGCAGCCCTGGGGCAGGGGGAGGC. This sequence encodes CASSPGAGGG. The CDR3 as a whole reads CASSPGAGGGYTF.

This clone was recorded at least ten times. The read stops 3 residues short of the end of the CDR3; the missing end is completed from the germline J gene. This rearrangement joins TRBV30 to TRBJ2-3; 7 bases are shared with TRBD1. The CDR3 runs 12 residues. Germline loops: CDR1 GTSNPN, CDR2 SVGIG (reference sequence). The sequenced CDR3 bases are TGTGCCTGGAGTGCACAGGGGTTTGCG. Translated, it gives CAWSAQGFA. The entire CDR3 reads CAWSAQGFAQYF.

This clone was recorded a few times. Coverage ceases 3 residues before the CDR3 finishes, and the germline J gene fills in the end. Other DNA variants within this sample encode the same CDR3. The chain couples TRBV18 to TRBJ1-3; D is possibly TRBD1 (5 bases). Germline CDR1 is KGHSH and CDR2 is LQKENI. Trimming stripped 4 bases from V and 0 bases from J, with 13 bases between. The CDR3 sequence is 16 residues long. The CDR3 bases that were read are TGTGCCAGCTCACTAGCGGGACTCCACTCTGGAAACACC. Its protein product is CASSLAGLHSGNT. The whole CDR3 protein is CASSLAGLHSGNTIYF.

This clone has at least ten counts. Read coverage stops 3 residues before the CDR3 terminus; the germline J gene supplies the remainder. The rearrangement links TRBV19 to TRBJ2-2; D is perhaps TRBD2 (6 bases). Trimming cost V 0 bases and J 6 bases, with 17 bases left between them. The CDR3 covers 17 residues. Germline values: CDR1 LNHDA, CDR2 SQIVND (reference sequence). The CDR3 DNA, read in part, is TGTGCCAGTAGTATAGATCGGGAGCGGTGGGGTCCCGGGGAG. Encoded protein: CASSIDRERWGPGE. The whole CDR3 is CASSIDRERWGPGELFF.

This clone was seen repeatedly, ten times or more. The read ends 3 residues shy of where the CDR3 ends; the end is completed using the germline J gene. The chain links TRBV4-2 to TRBJ2-3; 9 bases map to TRBD2. Losses at the gene ends were 0 bases for V and 4 bases for J; bases not matched to a gene: 8. Looked up from germline, CDR1 is LGHNA and CDR2 is YNFKEQ. CDR3 size: 17 residues. This CDR3 is CASSQDRASGNSDTQYF. The CDR3 DNA, read in part, is TGTGCCAGCAGCCAAGATAGGGCTAGCGGGAACTCAGATACG.

This clone was seen many times. The read is 3 residues too short to cover the CDR3 end, so that end is filled in from the germline J gene. V gene TRBV7-9 combines with J gene TRBJ2-5; perhaps TRBD2 as D (6 bases). Between the trimmed V and J ends, which lost 2 bases and 6 bases, there was a span of 10 bases. The CDR3 spans 13 residues. Germline V gene sequence: CDR1 SEHNR, CDR2 FQNEAQ (reference sequence). This CDR3 is CASSLRAGQTQYF. The part of the CDR3 DNA that was read is TGTGCCAGCAGCTTAAGGGCGGGGCAGACC.

This clone has a count of ten or more. The sequenced fragment ends 3 residues before the CDR3 boundary, so the rest is inferred from the germline J gene. The rearrangement uses TRBV14 and TRBJ2-6, with 7 bases aligning to TRBD1. The CDR3 is 20 amino acids. Losses at the gene ends were 3 bases for V and 0 bases for J; bases not matched to a gene: 14. Germline values: CDR1 SGHDN, CDR2 FVKESK. The CDR3 sequence: CASSQRILGGPSSGANVLTF. Incomplete CDR3 DNA: TGTGCCAGCAGCCAGCGTATCCTAGGGGGCCCAAGCTCTGGGGCCAACGTC.

In this sample, this clone turned up a few times. The read ends 3 residues before the CDR3 terminus; that terminus is restored from the germline J gene. This chain links TRBV11-2 with TRBJ2-7; maybe TRBD2 (5 bases). CDR3 length: 14 residues. Germline CDR1 and CDR2: SGHAT and FQNNGV. V was cut by 2 bases and J by 2 bases, with 10 bases left in between. The CDR3 sequence is CASSLTRAAYEQYF. CDR3 bases read: TGTGCCAGCAGCTTAACCCGAGCGGCCTACGAG. Combining the CDR3 with reference TRBV11-2 and TRBJ2-7 gives the whole variable domain EAGVAQSPRYKIIEKRQSVAFWCNPISGHATLYWYQQILGQGPKLLIQFQNNGVVDDSQLPKDRFSAERLKGVDSTLKIQPAKLEDSAVYLCASSLTRAAYEQYFGPGTRLTVT.

This clone has a count of ten or more. Sequencing ends 3 residues short of the CDR3 end; the germline J gene provides the rest. The chain uses TRBV10-3 and TRBJ2-7, with D possibly TRBD1 on 5 matching bases. The CDR3 is 13 amino acids. The V gene lost 4 bases and the J gene lost 5 bases, with 12 bases spanning the gap. Looked up from germline, CDR1 is ENHRY and CDR2 is SYGVKD. The CDR3 here is CAISGALGDEQYF. The CDR3 bases that were read are TGTGCCATCAGTGGGGCCCTAGGGGACGAG.

This clone has a handful of counts. The CDR3 end is not reached by the read, which stops 3 residues before it; the germline J gene fills it in. The rearrangement links TRBV7-9 to TRBJ2-4, with D maybe TRBD1 (5 bases). The CDR3 is 11 residues long. Germline-derived CDR1 and CDR2 are SEHNR and FQNEAQ (reference sequence). The CDR3 sequence is CASSPGFGQYF. CDR3 bases read: TGTGCCAGCAGTCCAGGGTTTGGT.

In its sample, this clone was seen many times. The CDR3 end lies 3 residues beyond the end of the read and is filled in from the germline J gene. The chain carries TRBV14 and TRBJ1-3; a possible D gene is TRBD1 (5 bases). V lost 4 bases and J lost 3, with 10 bases in between. In germline, CDR1 is SGHDN, CDR2 FVKESK. The CDR3 has 14 residues. CDR3: CASSLGGGGNTIYF. Incomplete CDR3 DNA: TGTGCCAGCAGCCTTGGCGGGGGTGGAAACACC. Full variable domain (outside the CDR3, taken from reference TRBV14 and TRBJ1-3): EAGVTQFPSHSVIEKGQTVTLRCDPISGHDNLYWYRRVMGKEIKFLLHFVKESKQDESGMPNNRFLAERTGGTYSTLKVQPAELEDSGVYFCASSLGGGGNTIYFGEGSWLTVV.

This clone was recorded at least ten times. The CDR3 goes on 3 residues after the read ends, and that part is filled in from the germline J gene. The chain carries TRBV4-2 and TRBJ2-1; 7 bases line up with TRBD2. This CDR3 contains 16 residues. Germline CDR1 reads LGHNA; CDR2 reads YNFKEQ. The trim removed 3 bases at V and 5 bases at J, leaving 10 bases unmatched. CDR3 sequence: CASSHEATGTNNEQFF. CDR3 DNA (partial): TGTGCCAGCAGCCATGAAGCGACCGGGACTAACAATGAG.

There are many counts of this clone. Partial CDR3 DNA: TGTGCCTGGAGCTCTGGGGGGGGACTAGGCACAGATACG. It encodes CAWSSGGGLGTDT. The full CDR3 is CAWSSGGGLGTDTQYF. V and J are TRBV30 and TRBJ2-3; TRBD2 agrees at 8 bases. The read falls 3 residues short of the CDR3 end, and the missing part is taken from the germline J gene. Germline CDR1 GTSNPN, CDR2 SVGIG (reference sequence). V trimming: 3 bases; J trimming: 1 base; junction bases outside the gene matches: 9. The CDR3 length is 16 residues.

This clone has more than one count but fewer than ten. The CDR3 here is CSASTGRSMPQYF. The part of the CDR3 DNA that was read is TGCAGTGCTTCGACAGGGCGGTCGATGCCG. V and J are TRBV20-1 and TRBJ2-3; TRBD1 matches at 7 bases. The read ends 3 residues shy of where the CDR3 ends; the end is completed using the germline J gene. The germline gives CDR1 DFQATT, CDR2 SNEGSKA (reference sequence). The CDR3 runs to 13 residues.

This clone was recorded many times. The CDR3 goes on 3 residues after the read ends, and that part is filled in from the germline J gene. The J gene is TRBJ1-5, the V gene TRBV5-5; D is uncertain. This CDR3 comprises 14 residues. Trimming took off 4 bases at V and 0 bases at J, with 8 bases between the two ends. Germline V gene sequence: CDR1 SGHKS, CDR2 YYEKEE (reference sequence). Here the CDR3 reads CASSARNSNQPQHF. The CDR3 bases that were read are TGTGCCAGCAGCGCCAGGAATAGCAATCAGCCC.

In this sample, this clone turned up a few times. The read ends 3 residues shy of where the CDR3 ends; the end is completed using the germline J gene. V and J are TRBV7-9 and TRBJ2-2; 7 nucleotides align to TRBD1. The CDR3 is 15 amino acids. Looked up from germline, CDR1 is SEHNR and CDR2 is FQNEAQ (reference sequence). The sequenced CDR3 bases are TGTGCCAGCAGCTGGAGACAGGGCGCTACTGAAAAG. Translation gives CASSWRQGATEK. The complete CDR3 protein is CASSWRQGATEKLFF.